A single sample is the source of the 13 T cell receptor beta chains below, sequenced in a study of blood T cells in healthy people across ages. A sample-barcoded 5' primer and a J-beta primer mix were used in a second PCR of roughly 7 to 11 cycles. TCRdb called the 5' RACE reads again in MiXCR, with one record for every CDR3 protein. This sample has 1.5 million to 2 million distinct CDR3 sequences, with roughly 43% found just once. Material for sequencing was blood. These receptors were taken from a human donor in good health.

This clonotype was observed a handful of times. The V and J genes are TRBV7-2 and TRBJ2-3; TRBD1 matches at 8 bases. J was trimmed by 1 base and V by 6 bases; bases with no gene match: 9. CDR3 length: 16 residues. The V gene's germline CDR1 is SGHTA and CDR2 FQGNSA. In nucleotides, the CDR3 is TGTGCCAGCAGTCAAGGGACAGGTGGTCGCACAGATACGCAGTATTTT. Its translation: CASSQGTGGRTDTQYF.

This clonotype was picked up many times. Here the CDR3 reads CSASGHGYGYTF. In DNA, the CDR3 is TGCAGCGCCTCGGGGCATGGCTATGGCTACACCTTC. The chain has TRBV29-1 and TRBJ1-2; perhaps TRBD1 as D (5 bases). The V and J ends lost 7 bases and 4 bases respectively, with 13 bases between them. This CDR3 spans 12 amino acids. Germline-derived CDR1 and CDR2 are SQVTM and ANQGSEA.

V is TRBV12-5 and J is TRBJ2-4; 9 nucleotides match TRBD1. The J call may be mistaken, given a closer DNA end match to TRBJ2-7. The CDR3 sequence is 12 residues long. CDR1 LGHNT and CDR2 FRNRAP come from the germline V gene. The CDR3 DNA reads TGTGCTAGTGGTCCGACAGGGGGCGAGCAGTACTTC. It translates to CASGPTGGEQYF.

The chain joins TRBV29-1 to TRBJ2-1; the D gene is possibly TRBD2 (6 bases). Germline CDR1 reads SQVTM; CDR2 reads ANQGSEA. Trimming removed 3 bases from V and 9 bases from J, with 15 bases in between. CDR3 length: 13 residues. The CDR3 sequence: CSVDWEIGGEQFF. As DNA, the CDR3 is TGCAGCGTTGATTGGGAGATCGGGGGTGAGCAGTTCTTC.

The DNA of the CDR3 is TGTGCCAGCAGTTTATGGACAGCTGGGGACATTCAGTACTTC. It translates to CASSLWTAGDIQYF. The chain has TRBV12-3 or TRBV12-4 and TRBJ2-4, with a weak D call TRBD1 (6 bases). The V and J ends lost 2 bases and 8 bases respectively, with 13 bases between them. CDR3 length: 14 residues.

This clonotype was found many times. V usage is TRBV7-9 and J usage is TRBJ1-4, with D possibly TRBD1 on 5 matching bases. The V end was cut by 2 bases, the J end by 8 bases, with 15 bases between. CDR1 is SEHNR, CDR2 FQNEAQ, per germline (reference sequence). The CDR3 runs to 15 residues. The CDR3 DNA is TGTGCCAGCAGCTTAAGTGTACAGGCGGAAGAAAAACTGTTTTTT. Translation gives CASSLSVQAEEKLFF.

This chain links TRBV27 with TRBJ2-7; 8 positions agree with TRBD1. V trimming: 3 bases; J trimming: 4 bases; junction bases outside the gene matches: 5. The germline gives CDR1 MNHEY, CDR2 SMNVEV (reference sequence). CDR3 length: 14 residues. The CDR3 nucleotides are TGTGCCAGCAGTTTGACAGGGGCGTTGTACGAGCAGTACTTC. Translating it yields CASSLTGALYEQYF.

Here the CDR3 DNA reads TGTGCCTGGAGTAACCGGAACACTGAAGCTTTCTTT. Its translation is CAWSNRNTEAFF. The V and J genes are TRBV30 and TRBJ1-1, with no clear D. The germline CDR1 and CDR2 sequences are GTSNPN and SVGIG (reference sequence). The CDR3 is made up of 12 amino acids. Trimming stripped 2 bases from V and 1 base from J, with 5 bases between.

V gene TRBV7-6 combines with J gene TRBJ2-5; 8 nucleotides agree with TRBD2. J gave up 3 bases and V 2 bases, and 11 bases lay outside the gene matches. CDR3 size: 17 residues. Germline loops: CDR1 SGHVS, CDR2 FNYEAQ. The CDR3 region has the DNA TGTGCCAGCAGCTTAAACGAAGAGCGGGGGAGGGAAGAGACCCAGTACTTC. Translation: CASSLNEERGREETQYF.

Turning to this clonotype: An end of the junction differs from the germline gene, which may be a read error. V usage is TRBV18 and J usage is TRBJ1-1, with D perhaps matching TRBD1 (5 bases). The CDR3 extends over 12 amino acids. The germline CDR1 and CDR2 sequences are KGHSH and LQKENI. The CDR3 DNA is TGTGTCAGCTCGCACGAGGGGATGGAAGCTTTCTTT. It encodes CVSSHEGMEAFF.

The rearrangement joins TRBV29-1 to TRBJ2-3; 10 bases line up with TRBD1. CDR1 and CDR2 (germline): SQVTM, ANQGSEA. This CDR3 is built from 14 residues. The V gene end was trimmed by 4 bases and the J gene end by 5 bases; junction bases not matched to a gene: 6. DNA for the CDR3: TGCAGCGTTGGTCGGACAGGGGGGGTAGATACGCAGTATTTT. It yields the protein CSVGRTGGVDTQYF.

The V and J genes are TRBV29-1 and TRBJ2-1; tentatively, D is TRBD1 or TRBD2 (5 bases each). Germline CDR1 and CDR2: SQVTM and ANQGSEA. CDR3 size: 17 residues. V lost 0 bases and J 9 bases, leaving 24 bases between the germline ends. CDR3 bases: TGCAGCGTTGAAGACCGGACGGGGACCATACCCTATCGTGAGCAGTTCTTC. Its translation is CSVEDRTGTIPYREQFF.

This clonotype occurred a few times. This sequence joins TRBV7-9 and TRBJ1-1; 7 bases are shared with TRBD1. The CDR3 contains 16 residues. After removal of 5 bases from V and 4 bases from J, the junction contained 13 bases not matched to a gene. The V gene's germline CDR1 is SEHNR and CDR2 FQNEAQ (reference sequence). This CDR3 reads CASSHSLSGGTTEAFF. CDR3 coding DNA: TGTGCCAGCAGCCACAGTTTATCAGGGGGTACCACTGAAGCTTTCTTT.